What follows is one T cell receptor (beta chain) and its context. This clonotype was detected only a few times. Its antigen specificity is not known. No clone much larger than this one lies a single base away; base qualities are absent. Donors were a few dozen systemically healthy Caucasian individuals from Russia aged roughly 6 to 100 years. Around 9.7 milliliters of peripheral blood were collected from each donor into EDTA-treated Vacutainer tubes. Ficoll-Paque density-gradient centrifugation was used to isolate PBMCs, with at least 6.5 million obtained per sample. Trizol reagent was used to extract total RNA from PBMCs, with at least 5.5 micrograms per sample. For every donor, flow cytometry on a PBMC aliquot measured the percentage of naive CD45RAhigh/CD27high T cells. The library was prepared using 5' RACE. Sequencer: Illumina HiSeq 2500. A second PCR of roughly 7 to 12 cycles was run with a J-beta primer mix and a sample-barcoded 5' primer. A unique molecular identifier was introduced onto each TCR beta cDNA molecule by a template-switch 5' adaptor carrying 12 random nucleotides. Each sample yielded at least 2.5 million CDR3-containing paired-end reads. The Mint cDNA synthesis kit, primed by a TRBC-specific oligonucleotide, was used to synthesize first-strand cDNA from all RNA. Following uracil-DNA glycosylase treatment, all cDNA underwent a first 18-cycle PCR with the universal primers M1SS and BC2_uni_R. As for the original processing: For normalization, 1 million high-quality reads were randomly selected from each sample, with every read carrying a distinct molecular identifier. Instead of being binned into consensus sequences, reads that shared molecular identifiers were thrown out. MiTCR, with a Q25 quality threshold and the strictest error-elimination algorithm, was used for CDR3 identification, clonotype clustering and error correction. Lower-bound total TCR beta diversity was estimated with a nonparametric unseen species model using Euler transformation. TCRdb redid the processing of the public reads, applying fastp at Q25 and MiXCR, and retained in-frame beta chains. Each CDR3 protein appears once, grouped with its most common genes and DNA. TCRdb's processing, not the study's, gives the V and J calls here. The sample table holds under 2,000,000 distinct CDR3 sequences, of which less than 50% were seen once. The ten largest clones take up roughly 2.1% of the sample.

These data come from a study of blood T cells in healthy people across ages (dated by TCRdb to between 2015 and 2016). Broadly, across the study: Template switching captured roughly one uniquely barcoded TCR beta cDNA molecule per two T cells in model experiments. Using deep sequencing normalized with unique cDNA molecular identifiers, the study measured how TCR beta repertoire diversity changes with age. For two donors (one aged 18 to 29 and one aged 80 or older), the study analyzed two additional independent replicas of 1 million unique cDNA reads from the same blood draw. To avoid experimental bias, donors of different ages were distributed randomly across sequencing lanes. The donors were split into four age groups: young (average about 15 years), middle-aged (about 40), aged (about 62) and long-lived (about 82).

The CDR3 holds 14 amino acids from the cysteine to the phenylalanine. Only the CDR3 part of the read is kept: 42 bases, read in frame from the first base. The germline V gene sets CDR1 to SGHTA and CDR2 to FQGNSA. The V and J ends are trimmed by 1 base and 4 bases, leaving 10 bases between them. Study-wide findings and limitations: As age increased, observed TCR beta diversity per million T cells dropped in a roughly linear way, and a significant reduction was already evident by age 40. Observed TCR beta diversity correlated strongly with the percentage of naive T cells measured by flow cytometry. Compared with the aged group, the long-lived group had more naive CD4+ T cells, fewer expanded clones and increased TCR diversity, suggesting age selection. Donor CMV infection status was unknown, potentially confounding age-related changes in expanded clonotypes. Conclusive comparison of naive and antigen-experienced compartments was prevented by the profiling of bulk unsorted PBMCs. Estimates of total diversity based on one million sequenced T cells were regarded as lower bounds and as underestimates.

This clonotype was sampled from a woman aged 40 to 49 in good health. The V and J genes are TRBV7-2 and TRBJ1-2, with the D gene not confidently named. The material sequenced was blood. The sequence in DNA is TGTGCCAGCAGCTTAGATTTGGTATCCTATGGCTACACCTTC. Its protein is CASSLDLVSYGYTF.